The 10 T cell receptor beta chains presented below share a single source sample, sequenced in a study of T cells in Graves' hyperthyroidism and ophthalmopathy. TCR beta CDR3 regions were amplified from RNA transcripts. Using the HTBI primer set, a first-round RT-PCR was run on the TCR CDR3. A single record per CDR3 protein comes from TCRdb applying MiXCR to the multiplex PCR reads. The sample contains approximately 300,000 distinct CDR3 sequences, roughly 17% of which appear only once. The sample consisted of blood. Receptor source: a man younger than 45 with Graves' hyperthyroidism.

V and J are TRBV5-6 and TRBJ2-3; TRBD2 matches at 9 bases. The V gene's germline CDR1 is SGHDT and CDR2 YYEEEE. Unmatched junction bases numbered 7, after V lost 6 bases and J lost 2 bases. The CDR3 runs to 15 residues. The CDR3 DNA follows: TGTGCCAGCACCCTGGGACTAGCCCACACAGATACGCAGTATTTT. This sequence encodes CASTLGLAHTDTQYF.

The chain couples TRBV5-1 to TRBJ2-2; D uncertain. The germline V and J ends were trimmed by 5 bases and 7 bases, with 15 bases remaining between them. Germline CDR1 SGHRS, CDR2 YFSETQ. The CDR3 loop spans 14 amino acids. In nucleotides, the CDR3 is TGCGCCAGCAGGGCCGGGCCCCTAGGCGGGGAGCTGTTTTTT. Protein sequence: CASRAGPLGGELFF.

As concerns this clonotype: A read error may explain this, as a much larger clone is one base away. This sequence joins TRBV5-1 and TRBJ1-1; D may be TRBD1 (6 bases). The CDR3 contains 14 residues. CDR1 is SGHRS, CDR2 YFSETQ, per germline. CDR3 sequence reads: CASRLRTENPEAFF. The CDR3, as DNA: TGCGCCAGCAGATTACGGACAGAGAACCCTGAAGCTTTCTTT.

This clonotype came up many times. The genes are TRBV11-2 and TRBJ2-7, with 9 bases fitting TRBD1. After removal of 5 bases from V and 9 bases from J, the junction contained 11 bases not matched to a gene. The CDR3 has 14 residues. Germline loops: CDR1 SGHAT, CDR2 FQNNGV. The CDR3 bases are TGTGCCAGCAGCACCGGGACAGGGTATAATAGGCAGTACTTC. Protein: CASSTGTGYNRQYF.

This chain connects TRBV14 to TRBJ2-3; D gene uncertain. CDR3 length: 18 residues. V was shortened by 2 bases and J by 2 bases, with 20 bases between the two germline ends. Germline CDR1 and CDR2: SGHDN and FVKESK. The CDR3 DNA reads as TGTGCCAGCAGCCAATGGAATCGCAGGCGGCAATCCACAGATACGCAGTATTTT. Encoded protein: CASSQWNRRRQSTDTQYF.

V and J are TRBV11-3 and TRBJ2-2, with 11 positions matching TRBD2. The length of the CDR3 is 16 residues. Trimming removed 3 bases from V and 5 bases from J; junction bases left unmatched: 5. The germline V gene encodes CDR1 SGHNT and CDR2 YENEEA. The CDR3 nucleotides are TGTGCCAGCAGCTTCGGGCTAGCGGGAGGTACCGGGGAGCTGTTTTTT. Its translation is CASSFGLAGGTGELFF.

CDR3 sequence: CASSIFIGLYEQYF. In nucleotides, the CDR3 is TGTGCCAGTAGTATTTTTATAGGACTCTACGAGCAGTACTTC. This chain joins TRBV19 and TRBJ2-7, with D possibly TRBD2 on 5 matching bases. The CDR3 consists of 14 residues. Germline assignment: CDR1 LNHDA and CDR2 SQIVND (reference sequence). V lost 3 bases, J lost 3 bases, and 12 bases lay in between.

The rearrangement joins TRBV29-1 to TRBJ2-5; a possible D gene is TRBD1 (5 bases). V was cut by 4 bases and J by 14 bases, with 14 bases left in between. The CDR3 is 10 residues long. The germline CDR1 and CDR2 sequences are SQVTM and ANQGSEA. CDR3 residues: CSVGQSTLYF. CDR3 DNA sequence: TGCAGCGTTGGACAGTCTACCCTCTACTTC.

The table lists this clonotype with many counts. This chain links TRBV27 with TRBJ2-3; weak D call: TRBD1 (6 bases). V was cut by 7 bases and J by 2 bases, with 10 bases left in between. CDR1 is MNHEY, CDR2 SMNVEV, per germline (reference sequence). There are 13 residues in the CDR3. The CDR3 loop is CASNRVPTDTQYF. CDR3 nucleotides: TGTGCCAGCAACAGGGTGCCCACAGATACGCAGTATTTT.

This clonotype occurred many times. The chain is built from TRBV12-3 or TRBV12-4 and TRBJ2-3; maybe TRBD2 (6 bases). Trimming took 8 bases from V and 2 from J, leaving 17 bases between them. This CDR3 spans 15 amino acids. CDR3 amino acids: CASAPLGGVTDTQYF. The CDR3 nucleotides are TGTGCCAGCGCCCCATTGGGGGGAGTCACAGATACGCAGTATTTT.